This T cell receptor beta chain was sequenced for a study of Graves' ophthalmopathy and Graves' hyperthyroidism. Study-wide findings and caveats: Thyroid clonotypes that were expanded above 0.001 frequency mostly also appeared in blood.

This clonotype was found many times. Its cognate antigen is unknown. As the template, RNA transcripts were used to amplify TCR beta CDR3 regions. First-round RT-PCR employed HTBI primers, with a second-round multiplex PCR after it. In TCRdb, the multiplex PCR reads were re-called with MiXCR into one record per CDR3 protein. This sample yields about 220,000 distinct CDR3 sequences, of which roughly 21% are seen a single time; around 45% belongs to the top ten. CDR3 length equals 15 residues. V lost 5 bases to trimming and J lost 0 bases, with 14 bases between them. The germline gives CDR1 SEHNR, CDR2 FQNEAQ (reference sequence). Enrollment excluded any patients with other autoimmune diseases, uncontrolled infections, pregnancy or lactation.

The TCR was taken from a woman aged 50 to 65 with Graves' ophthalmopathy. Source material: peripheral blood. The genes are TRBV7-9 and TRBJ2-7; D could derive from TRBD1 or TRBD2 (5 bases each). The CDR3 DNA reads TGTGCCAGCAGCCGACTCGAGGGGAGCTCCTACGAGCAGTACTTC. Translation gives CASSRLEGSSYEQYF.